A single sample is the source of the 32 T cell receptor beta chains below, sequenced in a study of blood T cell repertoires in COVID-19. Sequenced by immunoSEQ multiplex PCR; TCRdb stores in-frame clones only, minus some. This sample has approximately 500,000 clones, with approximately 88% found just once. Sequenced sample: PBMCs or T cells enriched from blood (not recorded which). The receptors derive from a woman aged 40 to 50 who had recovered from COVID-19.

The rearrangement uses TRBV7-9 and TRBJ2-1, with 10 bases matching TRBD1. The CDR3 has 14 residues. Trimming removed 11 bases from V and 9 bases from J; junction bases left unmatched: 13. Germline assignment: CDR1 SEHNR and CDR2 FQNEAQ (reference sequence). In DNA, the CDR3 is TGTGCCGGGGAGAGACAGGGGGCGCTGGTTGAGCAGTTCTTC. Protein sequence: CAGERQGALVEQFF.

The genes are TRBV6-2 or TRBV6-3 and TRBJ1-2; TRBD1 aligns across 7 bases. Germline V CDR1 and CDR2: MNHEY, SVGEGT. The CDR3 consists of 13 residues. V shed 5 bases and J 2 bases; nucleotides not matched to a gene: 2. The CDR3 DNA reads as TGTGCCAGCAGTCAACAGGGGAACTATGGCTACACCTTC. This translates into CASSQQGNYGYTF.

The chain has TRBV7-2 and TRBJ2-7; 10 nucleotides agree with TRBD2. J gave up 6 bases and V 5 bases, and 7 bases lay outside the gene matches. The germline CDR1 and CDR2 sequences are SGHTA and FQGNSA. The CDR3 extends over 14 amino acids. The CDR3 nucleotides are TGTGCCAGCAGCCTCCAGCGGGAGGGTTTCGAGCAGTACTTC. Protein product: CASSLQREGFEQYF.

The chain carries TRBV11-2 and TRBJ2-1, with D unclear. Germline V gene lookup returns CDR1 SGHAT and CDR2 FQNNGV. This CDR3 is built from 15 residues. V was shortened by 0 bases and J by 7 bases, with 13 bases between the two germline ends. CDR3 amino acids: CASSLDPLVYNEQFF. In nucleotides, the CDR3 is TGTGCCAGCAGCTTAGACCCCCTAGTATATAATGAGCAGTTCTTC. Complete variable domain (other parts from reference TRBV11-2 and TRBJ2-1): EAGVAQSPRYKIIEKRQSVAFWCNPISGHATLYWYQQILGQGPKLLIQFQNNGVVDDSQLPKDRFSAERLKGVDSTLKIQPAKLEDSAVYLCASSLDPLVYNEQFFGPGTRLTVL.

The genes are TRBV7-2 and TRBJ1-5, with D perhaps TRBD1 (5 bases). The V gene lost 6 bases and the J gene lost 5 bases, with 17 bases spanning the gap. CDR1 SGHTA and CDR2 FQGNSA come from the germline V gene. CDR3 length equals 15 residues. The CDR3 nucleotides are TGTGCCAGCAGTGGTTGGGCAGGGAAGGATCAGCCCCAGCATTTT. Residues: CASSGWAGKDQPQHF.

The V call is TRBV7-6, the J call TRBJ2-6; D gene unclear. The germline V gene has CDR1 SGHVS and CDR2 FNYEAQ. Deletions cut 1 base from V and 0 bases from J, with 4 bases between. The CDR3 length is 15 residues. The CDR3 DNA is TGTGCCAGCAGCTTAGACAGCTCTGGGGCCAACGTCCTGACTTTC. The encoded protein is CASSLDSSGANVLTF.

The chain links TRBV7-6 to TRBJ2-7; 7 nucleotides match TRBD2. V trimming: 1 base; J trimming: 3 bases; junction bases outside the gene matches: 6. This CDR3 is 15 amino acids long. Per the germline V gene, CDR1 is SGHVS and CDR2 is FNYEAQ. This CDR3 reads CASSLEGLPDYEQYF. For the CDR3, the DNA is TGTGCCAGCAGCTTAGAGGGACTACCGGACTACGAGCAGTACTTC.

The rearrangement links TRBV18 to TRBJ1-1; 9 nucleotides line up with TRBD1. Unmatched junction bases numbered 4, after V lost 2 bases and J lost 3 bases. From germline, CDR1 is KGHSH and CDR2 LQKENI. The CDR3 runs 15 residues. The CDR3 loop is CASSPRRDRDTEAFF. In DNA, the CDR3 is TGTGCCAGCTCACCAAGAAGGGACAGGGACACTGAAGCTTTCTTT.

The chain has TRBV6-2 or TRBV6-3 and TRBJ2-7, with a weak D call TRBD1 (6 bases). CDR1 is MNHEY, CDR2 SVGEGT, per germline. CDR3 length: 15 amino acids. V lost 2 bases and J lost 2, with 13 bases in between. In DNA, the CDR3 is TGTGCCAGCAGTTACCCTAGGGACATCCCCTACGAGCAGTACTTC. This translates into CASSYPRDIPYEQYF.

The chain is built from TRBV7-9 and TRBJ1-1; possible D gene TRBD1, 6 bases. This CDR3 contains 14 residues. V gave up 5 bases and J gave up 5 bases, with 15 bases separating them. The germline gives CDR1 SEHNR, CDR2 FQNEAQ (reference sequence). The CDR3 reads CASSPAGVGTEAFF. The CDR3 coding sequence is TGTGCCAGCAGCCCGGCAGGGGTAGGGACTGAAGCTTTCTTT. Looking up the rest from reference TRBV7-9 and TRBJ1-1 gives the full variable domain: DTGVSQNPRHKITKRGQNVTFRCDPISEHNRLYWYRQTLGQGPEFLTYFQNEAQLEKSRLLSDRFSAERPKGSFSTLEIQRTEQGDSAMYLCASSPAGVGTEAFFGQGTRLTVV.

The chain joins TRBV7-9 to TRBJ1-2; D possibly corresponds to TRBD1 (5 bases). The CDR3 is 15 amino acids. Germline lookup yields CDR1 SEHNR and CDR2 FQNEAQ (reference sequence). Trimming left V 5 bases short and J 5 bases short, with 18 bases between. CDR3 residues: CASSLGQKKSYGYTF. DNA of the CDR3: TGTGCCAGCAGCCTGGGGCAGAAAAAATCTTATGGCTACACCTTC.

This chain uses TRBV2 with TRBJ1-3, with D maybe TRBD1 (6 bases). V was pared by 6 bases and J by 8 bases, with 17 bases between. There are 14 residues in the CDR3. CDR1 and CDR2 (germline): SNHLY, FYNNEI. Here the CDR3 reads CASRYGGASDTIYF. CDR3 DNA sequence: TGTGCCAGCAGATACGGGGGGGCGTCGGACACCATATATTTT.

This clone was found a few times. The V call is TRBV11-2, the J call TRBJ1-1; no reliable D call. Germline-derived CDR1 and CDR2 are SGHAT and FQNNGV. This CDR3 comprises 13 residues. V was trimmed by 6 bases and J by 5 bases, leaving 13 bases between them. Here the CDR3 reads CASSSVRGTEAFF. The CDR3 nucleotides read TGTGCCAGCAGTTCCGTTCGGGGAACTGAAGCTTTCTTT.

This rearrangement joins TRBV24-1 to TRBJ2-1; the D gene is possibly TRBD2 (7 bases). V lost 10 bases, J lost 0 bases, and 18 bases lay in between. Germline V gives CDR1 KGHDR, CDR2 SFDVKD. There are 16 residues in the CDR3. The CDR3 nucleotides are TGTGCCACGCAACTCTGCGGGGGCCTCTCCTACAATGAGCAGTTCTTC. Translation: CATQLCGGLSYNEQFF.

The V call is TRBV7-2, the J call TRBJ2-1, with a tentative D call TRBD1 (6 bases). Germline CDR1 reads SGHTA; CDR2 reads FQGNSA. The germline V and J ends were trimmed by 1 base and 5 bases, with 9 bases remaining between them. The CDR3 contains 14 residues. CDR3 nucleotide sequence: TGTGCCAGCAGCTTAGGCAGGGGTAACAATGAGCAGTTCTTC. Translating gives CASSLGRGNNEQFF.

The chain recombines TRBV5-1 with TRBJ2-5, with D perhaps TRBD2 (5 bases). The germline CDR1 and CDR2 sequences are SGHRS and YFSETQ. Trimming cost V 0 bases and J 0 bases, with 9 bases left between them. CDR3 length equals 15 residues. The CDR3 DNA follows: TGCGCCAGCAGCTTGGTAGGCGGGTACCAAGAGACCCAGTACTTC. Amino acid sequence: CASSLVGGYQETQYF.

This chain links TRBV27 with TRBJ1-2; possible D gene TRBD1, 5 bases. Germline V CDR1 and CDR2: MNHEY, SMNVEV (reference sequence). CDR3 length: 16 amino acids. Trimming stripped 0 bases from V and 2 bases from J, with 13 bases between. In DNA form, the CDR3 reads TGTGCCAGCAGTTTATCGGGGCCGGATGCGAACTATGGCTACACCTTC. It translates to CASSLSGPDANYGYTF.

The J gene is TRBJ2-3, the V gene TRBV19, with unresolved D. V was pared by 5 bases and J by 2 bases, with 8 bases between. The CDR3 sequence is 13 residues long. Germline-derived CDR1 and CDR2 are LNHDA and SQIVND (reference sequence). For the CDR3, the DNA is TGTGCCAGTAGTGCCGGAGACACAGATACGCAGTATTTT. Translation: CASSAGDTDTQYF. The whole variable domain, filled in from reference TRBV19 and TRBJ2-3, reads DGGITQSPKYLFRKEGQNVTLSCEQNLNHDAMYWYRQDPGQGLRLIYYSQIVNDFQKGDIAEGYSVSREKKESFPLTVTSAQKNPTAFYLCASSAGDTDTQYFGPGTRLTVL.

The gene calls are TRBV27 and TRBJ1-6; maybe TRBD1 (5 bases). The germline V gene encodes CDR1 MNHEY and CDR2 SMNVEV (reference sequence). The CDR3 loop spans 16 amino acids. Deletions cut 1 base from V and 4 bases from J, with 11 bases between. The CDR3 DNA reads TGTGCCAGCAGTTTATTCGCACAGGATTATAATTCACCCCTCCACTTT. As protein: CASSLFAQDYNSPLHF.

V gene TRBV4-3 combines with J gene TRBJ2-5, with TRBD2 identical over 10 bases. V dropped 0 bases and J dropped 4; count of bases not matched to a gene: 8. Germline-derived CDR1 and CDR2 are LGHNA and YSLEER. The CDR3 spans 17 residues. The DNA for the CDR3 is TGCGCCAGCAGCCAAGAAATTTTCCTAGCGGGAGTAGAGACCCAGTACTTC. Its translation: CASSQEIFLAGVETQYF.

J is TRBJ2-1 and V is TRBV6-2 or TRBV6-3, with D unclear. The germline CDR1 and CDR2 sequences are MNHEY and SVGEGT. This CDR3 comprises 14 residues. V lost 0 bases and J 7 bases, leaving 10 bases between the germline ends. The CDR3 region is CASSYSGVRNEQFF. DNA for the CDR3: TGTGCCAGCAGTTACTCCGGCGTGAGGAATGAGCAGTTCTTC.

The V and J genes are TRBV11-2 and TRBJ1-2; the match to TRBD1 covers 8 bases. The ends lost 2 bases at V and 5 bases at J; junction bases unmatched: 4. Germline CDR1 and CDR2: SGHAT and FQNNGV. The CDR3 spans 14 residues. This chain's CDR3 is CASSLRTGPYGYTF. In DNA form, the CDR3 reads TGTGCCAGCAGCTTAAGGACAGGGCCGTATGGCTACACCTTC.

The CDR3, as DNA: TGTGCCAGTCAGGGAAACTATGGCTACACCTTC. This codes for CASQGNYGYTF. This chain links TRBV7-2 with TRBJ1-2; perhaps TRBD1 as D (5 bases). The CDR3 is 11 amino acids. CDR1 SGHTA and CDR2 FQGNSA come from the germline V gene. The ends were cut back, 9 bases at V and 2 bases at J, with 7 bases in the middle.

The chain couples TRBV27 to TRBJ2-2; 12 positions match TRBD1. V dropped 5 bases and J dropped 6; count of bases not matched to a gene: 7. CDR1 MNHEY and CDR2 SMNVEV come from the germline V gene (reference sequence). The CDR3 length is 16 residues. The chain's CDR3 is CASSNRDRGRPGELFF. In nucleotides, the CDR3 is TGTGCCAGCAGTAACCGGGACAGGGGGCGCCCCGGGGAGCTGTTTTTT.

This chain joins TRBV5-6 and TRBJ2-3; D not certain. This CDR3 comprises 14 residues. Germline V gene data show CDR1 as SGHDT and CDR2 as YYEEEE. Trimming removed 1 base from V and 2 bases from J, with 8 bases in between. CDR3 nucleotide sequence: TGTGCCAGCAGCTTGAGAGCCCTCACAGATACGCAGTATTTT. It is translated as CASSLRALTDTQYF.

V usage is TRBV18 and J usage is TRBJ1-1; TRBD1 agrees at 9 bases. V lost 8 bases and J lost 3; bases outside the gene matches: 7. CDR1 KGHSH and CDR2 LQKENI come from the germline V gene. The CDR3 runs 14 residues. CDR3 coding DNA: TGTGCCAGCAACCAGGGACAGGGTTACACTGAAGCTTTCTTT. Translation gives CASNQGQGYTEAFF.

DNA of the CDR3: TGTGCCAGCAGCCGAAGGGGGCGGGACCAAGAGACCCAGTACTTC. Translated: CASSRRGRDQETQYF. This chain connects TRBV2 to TRBJ2-5, with 7 bases that match TRBD1. Germline trimming cut 6 bases from V and 0 bases from J; bases unmatched to any gene: 7. The CDR3 loop spans 15 amino acids. Looked up from germline, CDR1 is SNHLY and CDR2 is FYNNEI.

The chain links TRBV5-1 to TRBJ2-3, with 9 bases identical to TRBD2. Trimming at V came to 4 bases and at J to 2 bases, leaving 5 bases not matched to a gene. The CDR3 contains 15 residues. Germline V gives CDR1 SGHRS, CDR2 YFSETQ. The CDR3 loop reads CASSIAGVITDTQYF. The CDR3 nucleotides are TGCGCCAGCAGCATAGCGGGAGTGATCACAGATACGCAGTATTTT.

The chain uses TRBV24-1 and TRBJ1-2; D is unresolved. The CDR3 covers 18 residues. CDR1 is KGHDR, CDR2 SFDVKD, per germline. Trimming took off 4 bases at V and 6 bases at J, with 26 bases between the two ends. CDR3 in amino acids: CATSDSPVGSPGVDGYTF. The CDR3 DNA sequence: TGTGCCACCAGTGACTCCCCTGTAGGCTCCCCCGGGGTAGATGGCTACACCTTC.

The chain couples TRBV7-2 to TRBJ2-7; D might be TRBD2 (6 bases). Trimming stripped 5 bases from V and 7 bases from J, with 21 bases between. This CDR3 region has 15 residues. Germline assignment: CDR1 SGHTA and CDR2 FQGNSA. DNA of the CDR3: TGTGCCAGCAGCCGGGGGTCGGCTAGCCACGGGGAGCAGTACTTC. Residues: CASSRGSASHGEQYF.

The chain uses TRBV18 and TRBJ2-7, with D unresolved. The germline V and J ends were trimmed by 6 bases and 3 bases, with 6 bases remaining between them. This CDR3 spans 11 amino acids. Germline V gene data show CDR1 as KGHSH and CDR2 as LQKENI. As DNA, the CDR3 is TGTGCCAGCTCGGCGGACTACGAGCAGTACTTC. The encoded protein is CASSADYEQYF.

This clone was detected only once. The gene calls are TRBV18 and TRBJ2-3, with TRBD1 as a possible D gene (5 bases). The germline V gene has CDR1 KGHSH and CDR2 LQKENI. The CDR3 extends over 18 amino acids. V lost 1 base to trimming and J lost 1 base, with 18 bases between them. The CDR3 bases are TGTGCCAGCTCACCACAACGCACAAGACAGCTACGCACAGATACGCAGTATTTT. Translation: CASSPQRTRQLRTDTQYF.